This TCR beta chain was documented in a study of early T cells in non-severe SARS-CoV-2 infection. Looking at the study overall: Sequencing used unsorted whole-blood bulk RNA, so chains lack pairing. Study-wide points: Comparison of clonotypes with VDJdb favored anti-spike CD8 responses while missing private and CD4 specificities.

The germline V gene has CDR1 SGDLS and CDR2 YYNGEE. The CDR3 has 16 residues. The V gene lost 0 bases and the J gene lost 0 bases, with 12 bases spanning the gap. To note about this clonotype: What it binds is not known.

As part of library construction, unique molecular identifiers were attached to individual cDNA molecules. TCRdb re-called the 5' RACE reads through MiXCR, storing one row per CDR3 protein. This sample has 50,000 or so distinct CDR3 sequences, with about 12% found just once. This sequence was found in an adult who was a healthcare worker with PCR-confirmed SARS-CoV-2 infection or an uninfected control (not recorded which). This chain links TRBV9 with TRBJ1-1; D call uncertain. Sequencing was carried out using whole blood. CDR3: CASSVVLDPVNTEAFF. DNA for the CDR3: TGTGCCAGCAGCGTAGTCCTGGACCCCGTGAACACTGAAGCTTTCTTT.